This entry describes one TCR beta chain. Its matching antigen is unknown. The CDR3 is made up of 14 amino acids. Between the trimmed V and J ends, which lost 6 bases and 0 bases, there was a span of 11 bases. Germline lookup yields CDR1 SQVTM and CDR2 ANQGSEA. This record comes from a study of cytomegalovirus exposure and HLA in healthy donors. PCR employed 60 Vbeta and 13 Jbeta primers. Profiled with immunoSEQ multiplex PCR; TCRdb holds only in-frame clones, not every one. The table gives roughly 200,000 clones; the top ten clones make up roughly 1.1% of it. Study-wide points: A later analysis linked a missense variant in DCLRE1C to the trimming of TCR beta V and J genes.

This chain uses TRBV29-1 with TRBJ1-4; D is possibly TRBD1 (6 bases). The receptor was derived from a girl aged 2 to 9 in good health and CMV-seropositive. Sequenced input: PBMCs. The CDR3, as DNA: TGCAGCGTCGCCGGGACACCAACTAATGAAAAACTGTTTTTT. Translation gives CSVAGTPTNEKLFF. Variable domain in full (rest from reference TRBV29-1 and TRBJ1-4): SAVISQKPSRDICQRGTSLTIQCQVDSQVTMMFWYRQQPGQSLTLIATANQGSEATYESGFVIDKFPISRPNLTFSTLTVSNMSPEDSSIYLCSVAGTPTNEKLFFGSGTQLSVL.